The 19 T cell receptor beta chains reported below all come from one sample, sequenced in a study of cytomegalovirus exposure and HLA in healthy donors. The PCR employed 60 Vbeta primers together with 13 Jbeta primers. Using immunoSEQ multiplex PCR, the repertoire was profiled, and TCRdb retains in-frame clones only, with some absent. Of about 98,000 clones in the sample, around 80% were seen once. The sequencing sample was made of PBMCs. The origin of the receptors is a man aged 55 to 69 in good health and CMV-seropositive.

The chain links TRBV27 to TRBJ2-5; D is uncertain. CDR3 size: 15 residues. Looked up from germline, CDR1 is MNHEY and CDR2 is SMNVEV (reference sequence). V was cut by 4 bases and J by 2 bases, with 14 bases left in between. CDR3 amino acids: CASSSLFSGQETQYF. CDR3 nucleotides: TGTGCCAGCAGTTCCCTTTTCTCCGGGCAAGAGACCCAGTACTTC.

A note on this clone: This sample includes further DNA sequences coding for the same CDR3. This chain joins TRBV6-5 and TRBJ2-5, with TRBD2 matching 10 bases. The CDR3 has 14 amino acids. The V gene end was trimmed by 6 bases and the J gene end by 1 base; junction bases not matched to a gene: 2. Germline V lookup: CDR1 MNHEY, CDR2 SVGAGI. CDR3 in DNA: TGTGCCAGCAGCTGGACTAGCGGCCAAGAGACCCAGTACTTC. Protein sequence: CASSWTSGQETQYF.

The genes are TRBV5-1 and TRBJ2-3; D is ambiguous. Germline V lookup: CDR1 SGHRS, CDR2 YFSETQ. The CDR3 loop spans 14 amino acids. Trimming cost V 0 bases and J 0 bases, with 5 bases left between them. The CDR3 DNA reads TGCGCCAGCAGCTTGGGGCACAGCACAGATACGCAGTATTTT. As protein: CASSLGHSTDTQYF.

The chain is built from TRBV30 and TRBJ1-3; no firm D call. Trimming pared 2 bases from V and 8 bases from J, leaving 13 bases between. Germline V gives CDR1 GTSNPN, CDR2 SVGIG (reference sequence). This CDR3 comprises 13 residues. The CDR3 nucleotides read TGTGCCTGGAGTTTTTCTTCCCGTGACACCATATATTTT. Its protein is CAWSFSSRDTIYF.

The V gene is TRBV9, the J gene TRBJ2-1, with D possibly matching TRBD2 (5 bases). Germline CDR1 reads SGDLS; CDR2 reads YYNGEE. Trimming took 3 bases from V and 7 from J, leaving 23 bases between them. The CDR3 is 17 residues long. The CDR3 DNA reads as TGTGCCAGCAGCGCCCGCCGCCTGACCGGGCGAGGGAATGAGCAGTTCTTC. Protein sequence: CASSARRLTGRGNEQFF.

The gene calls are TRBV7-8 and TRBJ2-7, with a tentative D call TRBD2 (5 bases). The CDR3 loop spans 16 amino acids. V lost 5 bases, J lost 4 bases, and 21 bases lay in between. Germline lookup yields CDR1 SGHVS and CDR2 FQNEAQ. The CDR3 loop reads CASSPRVRVLVYEQYF. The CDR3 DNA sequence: TGTGCCAGCAGCCCTCGGGTGAGGGTGTTGGTTTACGAGCAGTACTTC. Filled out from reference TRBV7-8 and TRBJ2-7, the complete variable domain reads GAGVSQSPRYKVAKRGQDVALRCDPISGHVSLFWYQQALGQGPEFLTYFQNEAQLDKSGLPSDRFFAERPEGSVSTLKIQRTQQEDSAVYLCASSPRVRVLVYEQYFGPGTRLTVT.

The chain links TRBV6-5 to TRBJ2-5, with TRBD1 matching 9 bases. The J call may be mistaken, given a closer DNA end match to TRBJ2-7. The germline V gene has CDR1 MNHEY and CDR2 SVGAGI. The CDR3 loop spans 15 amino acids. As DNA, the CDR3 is TGTGCCAGCAGTTACTCCCGGGACAGGGCCTACGAGCAGTACTTC. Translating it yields CASSYSRDRAYEQYF.

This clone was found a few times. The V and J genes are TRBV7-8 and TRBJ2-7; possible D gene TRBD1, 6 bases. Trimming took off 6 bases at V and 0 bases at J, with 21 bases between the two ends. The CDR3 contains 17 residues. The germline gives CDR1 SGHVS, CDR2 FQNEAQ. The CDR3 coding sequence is TGTGCCAGCAGTCTAGGGGGTTTCTTGATGAGCTCCTACGAGCAGTACTTC. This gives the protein CASSLGGFLMSSYEQYF. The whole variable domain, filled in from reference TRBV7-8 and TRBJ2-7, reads GAGVSQSPRYKVAKRGQDVALRCDPISGHVSLFWYQQALGQGPEFLTYFQNEAQLDKSGLPSDRFFAERPEGSVSTLKIQRTQQEDSAVYLCASSLGGFLMSSYEQYFGPGTRLTVT.

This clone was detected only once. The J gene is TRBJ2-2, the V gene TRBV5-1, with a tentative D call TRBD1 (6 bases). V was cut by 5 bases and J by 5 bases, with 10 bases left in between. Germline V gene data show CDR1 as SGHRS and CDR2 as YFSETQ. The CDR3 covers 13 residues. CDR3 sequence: CASSSGVTGELFF. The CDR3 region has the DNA TGCGCCAGCAGTTCAGGGGTGACCGGGGAGCTGTTTTTT. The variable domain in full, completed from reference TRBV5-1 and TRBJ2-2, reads KAGVTQTPRYLIKTRGQQVTLSCSPISGHRSVSWYQQTPGQGLQFLFEYFSETQRNKGNFPGRFSGRQFSNSRSEMNVSTLELGDSALYLCASSSGVTGELFFGEGSRLTVL.

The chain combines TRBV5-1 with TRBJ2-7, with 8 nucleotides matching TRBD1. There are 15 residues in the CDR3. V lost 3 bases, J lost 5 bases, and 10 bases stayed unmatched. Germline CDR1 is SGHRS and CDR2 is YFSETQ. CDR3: CASSSPTGEYHEQYF. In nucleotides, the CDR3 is TGCGCCAGCAGCTCGCCGACAGGGGAATACCACGAGCAGTACTTC.

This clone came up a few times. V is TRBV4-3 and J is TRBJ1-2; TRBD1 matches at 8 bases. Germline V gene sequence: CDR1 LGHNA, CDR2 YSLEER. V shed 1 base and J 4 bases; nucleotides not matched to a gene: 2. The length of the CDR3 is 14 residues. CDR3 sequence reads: CASSQGTGIYGYTF. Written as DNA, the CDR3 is TGCGCCAGCAGCCAAGGGACAGGGATCTATGGCTACACCTTC.

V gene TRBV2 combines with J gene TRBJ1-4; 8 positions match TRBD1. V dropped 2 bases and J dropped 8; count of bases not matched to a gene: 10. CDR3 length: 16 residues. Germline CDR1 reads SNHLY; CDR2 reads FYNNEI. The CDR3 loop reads CASSEQTGVRREKLFF. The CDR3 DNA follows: TGTGCCAGCAGTGAACAGACAGGGGTCCGTAGAGAAAAACTGTTTTTT.

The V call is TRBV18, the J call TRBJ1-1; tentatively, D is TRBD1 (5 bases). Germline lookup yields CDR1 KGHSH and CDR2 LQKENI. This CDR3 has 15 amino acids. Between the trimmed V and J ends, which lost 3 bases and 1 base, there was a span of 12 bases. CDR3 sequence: CASSPAGGKNTEAFF. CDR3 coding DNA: TGTGCCAGCTCACCGGCGGGGGGGAAGAACACTGAAGCTTTCTTT.

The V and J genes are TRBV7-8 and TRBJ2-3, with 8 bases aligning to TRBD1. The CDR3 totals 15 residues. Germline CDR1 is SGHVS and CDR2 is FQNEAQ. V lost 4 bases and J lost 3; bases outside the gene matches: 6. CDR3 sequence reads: CASSSRQGRTDTQYF. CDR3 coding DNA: TGTGCCAGCAGCTCCCGACAGGGGCGGACAGATACGCAGTATTTT.

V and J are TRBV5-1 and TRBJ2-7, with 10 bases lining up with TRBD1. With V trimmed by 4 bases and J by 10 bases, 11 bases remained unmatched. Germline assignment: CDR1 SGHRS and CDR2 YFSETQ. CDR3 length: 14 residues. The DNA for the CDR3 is TGCGCCAGCAGCCACCGGGACAGGGGATCGGATCAGTACTTC. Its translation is CASSHRDRGSDQYF.

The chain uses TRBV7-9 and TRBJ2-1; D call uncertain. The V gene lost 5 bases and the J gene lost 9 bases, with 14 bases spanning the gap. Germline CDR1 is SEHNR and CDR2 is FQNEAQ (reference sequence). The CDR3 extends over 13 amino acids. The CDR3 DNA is TGTGCCAGCAGCCAACCTGCGAGCACTGAGCAGTTCTTC. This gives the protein CASSQPASTEQFF.

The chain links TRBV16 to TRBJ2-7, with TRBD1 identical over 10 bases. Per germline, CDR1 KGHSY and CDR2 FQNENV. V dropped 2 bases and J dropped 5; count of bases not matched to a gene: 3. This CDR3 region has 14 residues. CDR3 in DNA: TGTGCCAGCAGCCAAAGGACAGGGGGTAACGAGCAGTACTTC. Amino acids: CASSQRTGGNEQYF.

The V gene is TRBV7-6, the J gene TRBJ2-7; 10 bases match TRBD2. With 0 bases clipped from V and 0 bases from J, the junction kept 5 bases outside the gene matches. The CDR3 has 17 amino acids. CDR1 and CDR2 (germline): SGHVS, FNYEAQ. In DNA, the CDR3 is TGTGCCAGCAGCTTAGCGGCGGCTAGCGGGAGCTCCTACGAGCAGTACTTC. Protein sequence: CASSLAAASGSSYEQYF.

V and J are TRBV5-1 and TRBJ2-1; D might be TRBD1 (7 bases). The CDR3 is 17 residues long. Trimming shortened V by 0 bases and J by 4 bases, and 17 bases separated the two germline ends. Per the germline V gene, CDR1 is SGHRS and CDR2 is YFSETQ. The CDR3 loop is CASSLGLGGQRYNEQFF. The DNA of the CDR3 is TGCGCCAGCAGCTTGGGTTTGGGGGGACAGAGATACAATGAGCAGTTCTTC.